Below, one T cell receptor (beta chain) is given with its context. Its antigen is still unknown. Base qualities are not at hand, and no much larger clone is one base apart. The cohort consisted of 600 to 700 healthy bone marrow donors. All cohort members were sampled while nominally healthy, although unrecorded immune exposures were likely present. The donor tested CMV seronegative, placing the donor among the 352 seronegative members of the cohort. Every donor gave a peripheral blood sample, and the peripheral blood mononuclear cells from that sample were used for TCR beta sequencing. The Qiagen DNeasy Blood Extraction Kit was used to extract genomic DNA from the blood cell samples. This entry is derived from a study of cytomegalovirus exposure and HLA in healthy donors (dated by TCRdb to about 2017). With respect to the entire study: According to an earlier analysis of a few hundred of the donors, roughly 180 million T cells yielded approximately 120 million unique TCR beta sequences and around 300 Gb of sequence data. In a later genetic analysis, genome-wide SNP genotypes for 398 of the 666 donors were used, and that subset was treated as a discovery cohort. High-throughput TCR immunosequencing, statistical association of individual TCRs with disease status, and machine learning were combined to predict cytomegalovirus infection status. Both class I and class II loci were covered by HLA typing, at four-digit resolution. The genetic ancestry cluster associated with self-reported Caucasian donors included about 84% of the approximately 430 genotyped donors. Every discovery cohort repertoire had been produced on one sequencing platform. An early release that covered roughly 600 HLA-typed donors contained around 300 gigabases of sequencing data and about 84 million unique TCR sequences. The study used immunosequencing to profile the T cell repertoires of several hundred subjects and linked those repertoires to cytomegalovirus serostatus. A later analysis re-analyzed previously published TCR beta repertoires from roughly 690 donors and added high-resolution HLA genotyping to study TCR occurrence patterns. The number of typed donors differed by locus: about 629-640 for A, B, C, DRB1 and DQB1; some 540 for DQA1; some 610 for DPA1; and 400 to 480 for DPB1. Roughly 5 DR-DQ haplotypes were handled as single units for association and clustering, since linkage in the cohort was strong. A separate validation cohort of some 130 different subjects was used in addition to the approximately 700-subject first cohort. The later analysis used no new phenotypic data to find candidate immune exposures, relying instead on TCR beta sequences and their occurrence across donors. Among some 400 genotyped donors of the cohort, an average of roughly 230,000 unique TCR beta nucleotide sequences was sequenced per donor, of which 15% to 20% were non-productive. Donor age, sex, ethnicity and CMV serostatus were collected together with the repertoire data. To decide whether each TCR beta V gene segment behaved as functional or pseudogenic, an earlier analysis of approximately 620 of the donors relied on high-throughput TCR beta sequencing. The aim of the study was to test whether cataloging public T cell receptors could identify signatures of past pathogen exposure. Paper-wide results and their limitations: The authors suggested that the approach could potentially be extended to other disease states and immunological phenotypes. Linkage disequilibrium might explain the correlated functional status among segregating V segments, but an unknown experimental factor could not be excluded. Because HLA typing was missing for some donors at each locus, association tests included only the typed subset. A further reported finding was that TCR beta sequences accurately predicted the HLA-A and HLA-B alleles for most subjects in the first cohort. Roughly 17 rarely observed V segments, including chromosome 9 orphons, were excluded from the earlier analysis of several hundred of the donors because counts were too low. In a later analysis, several top co-occurrence clusters were reported to appear linked to parvovirus B19, influenza, CMV and Epstein-Barr virus. The presence/absence analyses assumed that sequencing depth was roughly uniform across donors, and that assumption may not be true. Immune exposure information for the cohort was limited to CMV serostatus. An earlier analysis of around 540 of the donors showed that most TCR beta V segments appeared in productive rearrangements either about 87% or about 30% of the time, which broadly matched IMGT annotations. V-gene and J-gene trimming of TCR beta chains was associated with a missense DCLRE1C variant in a later genetic analysis, and the association was replicated in an independent cohort. According to a later genetic analysis, donors in an Asian-associated ancestry cluster had fewer N-insertions in productive TCRs than the approximately 700-donor mean. According to a later analysis, most CMV-associated TCR beta chains appeared to be HLA-restricted, and the HLA associations seemed to be driven largely by CMV exposure. In both the original and validation cohorts, the classifier was reported to diagnose cytomegalovirus status with high specificity and sensitivity. Most TCR sequences were seen in very few donors, while some public TCRs were found in many individuals. When HLA alleles, especially DR and DQ, strongly co-occurred, TCR associations were difficult to assign to individual alleles. In vitro tests confirmed that three of the cytomegalovirus-associated TCR beta chains recognize cytomegalovirus antigens. The cohort was sequenced for TCR beta chains only, and without alpha or paired-chain data the features that could be detected were limited. Some IMGT-functional V segments, including TRBV6-2 and TRBV6-3, could not be distinguished by the 87-base-pair reads and were therefore excluded. In a later analysis, HLA-associated TCR beta chains showed more clonal expansion and lower generation probabilities than non-associated chains that were equally common. A later analysis associated 17,000 or so TCR beta sequences with specific HLA alleles at a false discovery rate of 0.05. According to a later analysis, TCR association rates differed among HLA loci, with DRB1 alleles showing the most associated TCRs and HLA-C alleles showing the fewest. The study listed 150 to 200 TCR beta chains as associated with cytomegalovirus. A cluster of highly shared sequence variants was judged likely to represent a technical artifact of the sequencing pipeline.

CDR1 and CDR2 are drawn from the germline V gene: SGDLS, YYNGEE. The junction carries 15 bases between V and J, which are trimmed by 4 bases and 10 bases respectively. The CDR3 starts with the cysteine, ends with the phenylalanine, and has 14 residues. Of all the DNA, just the CDR3 is kept, 42 bases in frame from base 1. To prepare the library, the immunoSEQ multiplex PCR assay was applied. The multiplex PCR relied on a mix of 60 forward primers for TCR Vbeta segments and 13 reverse primers for TCR Jbeta segments. The CDR3 region of rearranged TCR beta genes was amplified from genomic DNA by a multiplex PCR assay. On the Illumina HiSeq System, the amplified TCR beta libraries were sequenced as 87-base-pair reads. In the source study's methods: A later analysis counted approximately 74 million unique TCR beta chains across the 550 to 700 repertoires, and 9.5 million to 11 million of these chains were shared by at least two donors. Raw reads were error-corrected and collapsed into unique sequences with a nearest-neighbor algorithm that merged closely related sequences to remove PCR and sequencing errors. To assign V, D and J gene segments, CDR3 sequences were aligned to IMGT reference sequences. For a sequence to be retained, a match of at least six nucleotides was required to both a V gene segment and a J gene segment. Rearrangements were classified as productive when the CDR3 lacked stop codons and remained in frame with V and J, and all other rearrangements were classified as non-productive. Following IMGT convention, CDR3 was defined as the stretch from the second conserved V-encoded cysteine to the conserved J-encoded phenylalanine. The earlier analysis of about 500 of the donors excluded sequences that lacked an unambiguous match to a single V gene segment. In an earlier analysis of a few hundred of the donors, a V segment was called functional when productive rearrangements were above 56.7%, and segregating when the standard deviation between donors exceeded 5%. A statistical classification framework was developed to diagnose cytomegalovirus status using the catalog of TCR beta chain sequences. In a later analysis, V and J genes were assigned by comparing TCR nucleotide sequences against IMGT/GENE-DB human TR gene sequences. A later analysis assigned CDR3 sequences and most-parsimonious VDJ recombination scenarios with the TCRdist pipeline. In a later analysis, each TCR beta chain was defined by its CDR3 amino acid sequence together with its V-gene family, and reads lacking a unique V-gene family were excluded. As a way to deal with suspected cross-contamination and a sequencing artifact, a later analysis dropped 450 to 600 nucleotide sequences that were highly shared and had low generation probability. In a later analysis, a clonal expansion index was calculated for each public chain from normalized within-repertoire ranks of inferred template counts. Generation probabilities in a later analysis came from a VDJ recombination model fitted to out-of-frame rearrangements, and those results were checked against IGoR. In a later analysis, TCR-TCR, TCR-HLA and TCR-CMV co-occurrence was scored with hypergeometric tests, and a repertoire-size bias correction was applied to TCR pairs. To estimate false discovery rates, a later analysis permuted the HLA or CMV assignments 20 times. In a later analysis, co-occurring TCRs were grouped using DBSCAN, with TCRdist sequence similarity added in when clustering inside HLA-allele-positive subsets. Repertoires with fewer than 30,000 or more than 120,000 public chains, plus five repertoires with anomalous nucleotide sharing, were excluded from co-occurrence clustering. The immuneACCESS repertoire file appears here via TCRdb, limited to in-frame rearrangements. These files lack a portion of the clones; in checked studies, under half of the deficit traces to unresolved V genes, and the cause of the others is not known. V, J and clone size reflect that table, while D and trimming were determined from the DNA. This sample gives over 150,000 clones in total; roughly four fifths of them show up just once. Under 1.5% of the sample is held by the ten biggest clonotypes.

This sequence uses TRBV9 and TRBJ1-6; the D region possibly corresponds to TRBD1 (5 bases align). Sequencing was carried out using PBMCs. This TCR was recovered from a man aged 18 to 29 in good health and CMV-seronegative. The CDR3 protein sequence reads: CASSTAGPGSPLHF. At the DNA level, the sequence is TGTGCCAGCAGCACCGCGGGGCCGGGCTCACCCCTCCACTTT.